These 5 T cell receptor beta chains came from one sample sequenced in a study of cytomegalovirus exposure and HLA in healthy donors (dated by TCRdb to 2017 to 2019). The method behind the library was the immunoSEQ multiplex PCR assay. The multiplex PCR relied on a mix of 60 forward primers for TCR Vbeta segments and 13 reverse primers for TCR Jbeta segments. This is the immuneACCESS table as TCRdb keeps it, with only in-frame sequences that have V and J called. A part of the clones is gone; compared with another copy, unresolved V genes explain less than half, and the rest is unexplained. Present in this sample are 200,000 to 250,000 clones, over 65% of which were seen just once. Of the sample, 2.5% to 3.5% falls within the top ten clones. Sequencing was performed on PBMCs. These receptor sequences come from an older woman in good health and CMV-seropositive.

The chain has TRBV18 and TRBJ2-7, with 7 nucleotides matching TRBD1. Losses at the gene ends were 3 bases for V and 6 bases for J; bases not matched to a gene: 5. The V gene's germline CDR1 is KGHSH and CDR2 LQKENI. CDR3 size: 13 residues. The CDR3 protein is CASSPSTGSEQYF. DNA for the CDR3: TGTGCCAGCTCACCGTCGACAGGGAGCGAGCAGTACTTC.

The chain joins TRBV4-2 to TRBJ1-2; TRBD1 matches at 9 bases. The CDR3 runs to 16 residues. V gave up 0 bases and J gave up 8 bases; unmatched junction bases: 10. Germline CDR1 and CDR2: LGHNA and YNFKEQ. CDR3 sequence: CASSQDSPGQGDGYTF. The CDR3 DNA reads as TGTGCCAGCAGCCAAGATTCCCCGGGACAGGGTGACGGCTACACCTTC.

The chain carries TRBV7-9 and TRBJ2-7; 8 bases align to TRBD2. V lost 4 bases to trimming and J lost 6 bases; unmatched junction nucleotides: 17. CDR1 is SEHNR and CDR2 is FQNEAQ in the germline V gene (reference sequence). The CDR3 totals 17 residues. CDR3 sequence: CASSSSLRGRTISEQYF. The CDR3 DNA reads TGTGCCAGCAGCTCGTCCCTCCGCGGGAGGACCATCAGCGAGCAGTACTTC.

The table lists this clone with a few counts. Distinct nucleotide sequences in the sample also encode this CDR3. In nucleotides, the CDR3 is TGTGCCAGCAGTTCCGGACAGGGATTCTATGGCTACACCTTC. Translation gives CASSSGQGFYGYTF. The genes are TRBV28 and TRBJ1-2, with 8 nucleotides matching TRBD1. The CDR3 extends over 14 amino acids. With 4 bases clipped from V and 4 bases from J, the junction kept 5 bases outside the gene matches. The V gene's germline CDR1 is MDHEN and CDR2 SYDVKM.

This rearrangement joins TRBV29-1 to TRBJ1-1, with D possibly TRBD1 on 5 matching bases. The CDR3 runs 13 residues. Per the germline V gene, CDR1 is SQVTM and CDR2 is ANQGSEA. Trimming removed 6 bases at V and 2 bases at J, with 13 bases between. Here the CDR3 reads CSVRNQGNTEAFF. CDR3 DNA sequence: TGCAGCGTGCGAAATCAGGGAAACACTGAAGCTTTCTTT. Full variable domain (remainder filled in from reference TRBV29-1 and TRBJ1-1): SAVISQKPSRDICQRGTSLTIQCQVDSQVTMMFWYRQQPGQSLTLIATANQGSEATYESGFVIDKFPISRPNLTFSTLTVSNMSPEDSSIYLCSVRNQGNTEAFFGQGTRLTVV.